This TCR beta chain originates from a study of T cell responses to AZD1222 COVID-19 vaccine. This clone was counted once. Its specificity is unknown. Study-level findings and limits: Distributed over spike, vaccine-associated CD4 TCRs predominated at 160-218 and 743-854.

Germline V gene lookup returns CDR1 SGHTA and CDR2 FQGNSA. The length of the CDR3 is 14 residues. Trimming left V 5 bases short and J 7 bases short, with 15 bases between. Assay used: immunoSEQ multiplex PCR; TCRdb lists only in-frame clones, some missing. The sample has about 110,000 clones, 92% seen once; the top ten hold 2.5%. This sequence originates from an adult who received the AZD1222 COVID-19 vaccine. The chain couples TRBV7-2 to TRBJ2-1; possible D gene TRBD2, 6 bases. Sequenced here: peripheral blood, sampled 28 days after the second AZD1222 dose. The DNA for the CDR3 is TGTGCCAGCAGCCTAGAGGAGGGCCTAAATGAGCAGTTCTTC. Translating it yields CASSLEEGLNEQFF.